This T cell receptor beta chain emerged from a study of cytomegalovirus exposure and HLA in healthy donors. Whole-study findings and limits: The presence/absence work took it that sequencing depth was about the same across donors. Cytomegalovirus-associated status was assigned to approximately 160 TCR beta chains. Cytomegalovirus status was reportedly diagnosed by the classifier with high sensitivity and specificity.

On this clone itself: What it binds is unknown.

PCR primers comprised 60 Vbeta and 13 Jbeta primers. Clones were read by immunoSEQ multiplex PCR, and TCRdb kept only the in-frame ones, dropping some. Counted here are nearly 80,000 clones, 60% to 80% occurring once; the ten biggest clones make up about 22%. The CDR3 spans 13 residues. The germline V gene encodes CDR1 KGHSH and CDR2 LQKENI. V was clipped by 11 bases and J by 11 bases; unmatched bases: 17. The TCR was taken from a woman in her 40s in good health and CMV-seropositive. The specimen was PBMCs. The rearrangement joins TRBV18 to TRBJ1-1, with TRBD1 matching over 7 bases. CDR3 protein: CAPTGIGGQLAFF. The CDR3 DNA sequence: TGTGCCCCCACCGGGATCGGGGGACAGTTGGCTTTCTTT. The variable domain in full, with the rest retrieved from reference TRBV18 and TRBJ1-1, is NAGVMQNPRHLVRRRGQEARLRCSPMKGHSHVYWYRQLPEEGLKFMVYLQKENIIDESGMPKERFSAEFPKEGPSILRIQQVVRGDSAAYFCAPTGIGGQLAFFGQGTRLTVV.